This T cell receptor (beta chain) was obtained from a study of T cells after yellow fever vaccination. General study points: Weaker in magnitude, the secondary response showed a faster peak on day 5 versus 15.

This CDR3 is 12 amino acids long. Per the germline V gene, CDR1 is SGHDT and CDR2 is YYEEEE. Trimming stripped 0 bases from V and 10 bases from J, with 8 bases between. TCRdb passed the 5' RACE reads through MiXCR, listing each CDR3 protein once. The repertoire includes around 320,000 distinct CDR3 sequences, around 4.5% of them detected once, and 19% sits in the top ten. This clonotype appeared many times. The antigen is not known. The rearrangement uses TRBV5-6 and TRBJ1-5, with D possibly TRBD1 on 6 matching bases. The input for sequencing was PBMCs, taken 15 days after the yellow fever booster vaccination. The receptor was isolated from a man between 18 and 29 years old who received the YFV17D yellow fever vaccine. The CDR3 nucleotides are TGTGCCAGCAGCTTGGGGGGGCTACCCCAGCATTTT. This sequence encodes CASSLGGLPQHF.